The 28 T cell receptor beta chains below come from one sample, sequenced in a study of blood T cell repertoires in COVID-19. Clones were sequenced by immunoSEQ multiplex PCR, and TCRdb holds only the in-frame ones, with some missing. The sample contains about 33,000 clones, 87% of which appear only once. The specimen sequenced was peripheral blood. Source of these receptors: a man aged 55-75 years with acute or convalescent COVID-19.

V is TRBV6-1 and J is TRBJ2-2; the match to TRBD2 covers 7 bases. Germline V CDR1 and CDR2: MNHNS, SASEGT. V lost 0 bases to trimming and J lost 6 bases; unmatched junction nucleotides: 4. The CDR3 is 15 amino acids. Here the CDR3 reads CASSEALGGAGELFF. In DNA, the CDR3 is TGTGCCAGCAGTGAAGCGCTGGGAGGGGCCGGGGAGCTGTTTTTT.

The rearrangement joins TRBV6-2 or TRBV6-3 to TRBJ1-6; 8 positions match TRBD1. The CDR3 extends over 16 amino acids. Germline V gene sequence: CDR1 MNHEY, CDR2 SVGEGT. V dropped 5 bases and J dropped 7; count of bases not matched to a gene: 10. The CDR3 spells CASSKPSTGENSPLHF. CDR3 nucleotides: TGTGCCAGCAGTAAACCATCGACAGGGGAGAATTCACCCCTCCACTTT.

J is TRBJ2-1 and V is TRBV25-1, with D tentatively TRBD2 (6 bases). Germline values: CDR1 MGHDK, CDR2 SYGVNS. V lost 1 base and J 3 bases, leaving 16 bases between the germline ends. The CDR3 extends over 17 amino acids. This CDR3 is CASSESKMGLSYNEQFF. In nucleotides, the CDR3 is TGTGCCAGCAGTGAATCAAAAATGGGACTGAGCTACAATGAGCAGTTCTTC. Drawing the rest from reference TRBV25-1 and TRBJ2-1, the complete variable domain is EADIYQTPRYLVIGTGKKITLECSQTMGHDKMYWYQQDPGMELHLIHYSYGVNSTEKGDLSSESTVSRIRTEHFPLTLESARPSHTSQYLCASSESKMGLSYNEQFFGPGTRLTVL.

On this clone itself: A junction end diverges from the germline sequence, so it may reflect a read error. V gene TRBV7-7 combines with J gene TRBJ2-7, with TRBD2 matching over 9 bases. The CDR3 runs to 14 residues. From germline, CDR1 is SSHAT and CDR2 FNYEAQ (reference sequence). For the CDR3, the DNA is TGTGCTAGCAGCTTAAGCGGGGGGCTAAGCGAGCAGTACTTC. This translates into CASSLSGGLSEQYF. The variable domain in full, with the rest retrieved from reference TRBV7-7 and TRBJ2-7, is GAGVSQSPRYKVTKRGQDVTLRCDPISSHATLYWYQQALGQGPEFLTYFNYEAQPDKSGLPSDRFSAERPEGSISTLTIQRTEQRDSAMYRCASSLSGGLSEQYFGPGTRLTVT.

The chain carries TRBV11-2 and TRBJ1-1; 8 bases align to TRBD1. Germline-derived CDR1 and CDR2 are SGHAT and FQNNGV. The CDR3 consists of 11 residues. Trimming at V came to 4 bases and at J to 11 bases, leaving 3 bases not matched to a gene. CDR3 in amino acids: CASSSRDRAFF. Written as DNA, the CDR3 is TGTGCCAGCAGCTCCAGGGACAGGGCTTTCTTT.

V gene TRBV24-1 combines with J gene TRBJ2-2; TRBD2 agrees at 7 bases. The ends lost 10 bases at V and 1 base at J; junction bases unmatched: 17. Germline CDR1 reads KGHDR; CDR2 reads SFDVKD. The CDR3 spans 18 residues. DNA of the CDR3: TGTGCCACAGGCCCCCTTAGCGGGCAGCTTTTGAACACCGGGGAGCTGTTTTTT. Translating it yields CATGPLSGQLLNTGELFF.

The rearrangement links TRBV29-1 to TRBJ2-1; D is unclear. Trimming pared 4 bases from V and 7 bases from J, leaving 11 bases between. CDR3 length: 12 residues. Germline CDR1 and CDR2: SQVTM and ANQGSEA. The CDR3: CSVALALNEQFF. DNA for the CDR3: TGCAGCGTTGCCCTGGCCCTTAATGAGCAGTTCTTC.

The J gene is TRBJ1-4, the V gene TRBV7-2, with TRBD1 matching over 7 bases. V shed 5 bases and J 7 bases; nucleotides not matched to a gene: 13. Germline V CDR1 and CDR2: SGHTA, FQGNSA. The CDR3 is 16 amino acids. The CDR3 loop reads CASSADRDRSGEKLFF. CDR3 nucleotides: TGTGCCAGCAGCGCCGACAGGGATCGGTCGGGTGAAAAACTGTTTTTT.

The chain couples TRBV11-3 to TRBJ1-1; D possibly corresponds to TRBD1 (6 bases). The germline V gene has CDR1 SGHNT and CDR2 YENEEA. This CDR3 contains 15 residues. V was cut by 4 bases and J by 0 bases, with 12 bases left in between. CDR3 residues: CASSWGGQMNTEAFF. The CDR3 coding sequence is TGTGCCAGCAGCTGGGGGGGGCAAATGAACACTGAAGCTTTCTTT.

This chain joins TRBV5-6 and TRBJ2-1, with 12 bases that match TRBD2. The CDR3 contains 19 residues. Germline trimming cut 0 bases from V and 2 bases from J; bases unmatched to any gene: 9. In germline, CDR1 is SGHDT, CDR2 YYEEEE. In DNA form, the CDR3 reads TGTGCCAGCAGCTTGGCTCTTGCTAGCGGGAGGGCTGCCTACAATGAGCAGTTCTTC. Translating it yields CASSLALASGRAAYNEQFF.

Relative to its sample, this clone is medium-sized. The rearrangement links TRBV21-1 to TRBJ2-7; the listed D gene, TRBD2, was not tested against the DNA. TRBV21-1 is shown as a pseudogene. The CDR3 is 17 amino acids. The CDR3 nucleotides read TGTGCCAGCAGCAAAAAACCCCTCCCCCAGCGGGAGAACGAGCAGTACTTC. Protein sequence: CASSKKPLPQRENEQYF.

This rearrangement joins TRBV25-1 to TRBJ1-2; tentative D call: TRBD1 (5 bases). Deletions cut 7 bases from V and 5 bases from J, with 8 bases between. The CDR3 has 11 residues. Germline-derived CDR1 and CDR2 are MGHDK and SYGVNS. DNA for the CDR3: TGTGCCAGCACCAAGGGGTATGGCTACACCTTC. Residues: CASTKGYGYTF.

The chain combines TRBV4-1 with TRBJ1-2; 11 nucleotides match TRBD1. The length of the CDR3 is 16 residues. V was pared by 6 bases and J by 2 bases, with 8 bases of the junction left unmatched. Looked up from germline, CDR1 is MGHRA and CDR2 is YSYEKL. CDR3 nucleotide sequence: TGCGCCAGCAGGAGCGCCGGACAGGGGGCAAACTATGGCTACACCTTC. This codes for CASRSAGQGANYGYTF.

Only a few counts were recorded for this clone. The rearrangement links TRBV7-9 to TRBJ1-1; the match to TRBD1 covers 9 bases. Germline CDR1 SEHNR, CDR2 FQNEAQ (reference sequence). V gave up 1 base and J gave up 5 bases; unmatched junction bases: 5. The CDR3 extends over 15 amino acids. CDR3 nucleotide sequence: TGTGCCAGCAGCTTAGACACTGGGACAGGGACTGAAGCTTTCTTT. It encodes CASSLDTGTGTEAFF.

This clone is large in the sample. This chain joins TRBV19 and TRBJ2-6; tentative D call: TRBD1 (6 bases). This CDR3 region has 17 residues. V lost 5 bases and J lost 0, with 14 bases in between. Germline CDR1 is LNHDA and CDR2 is SQIVND (reference sequence). CDR3 nucleotides: TGTGCCAGTAGTGCCCAGGGGTTTAGCTCTGGGGCCAACGTCCTGACTTTC. Its translation: CASSAQGFSSGANVLTF.

The gene calls are TRBV27 and TRBJ2-3, with 8 bases identical to TRBD1. The CDR3 runs to 15 residues. Trimming at V came to 8 bases and at J to 2 bases, leaving 9 bases not matched to a gene. The germline gives CDR1 MNHEY, CDR2 SMNVEV (reference sequence). The chain's CDR3 is CASRPWGQVTDTQYF. The CDR3 nucleotides are TGTGCCAGCCGACCCTGGGGACAGGTCACAGATACGCAGTATTTT.

The V call is TRBV28, the J call TRBJ2-7; possible D gene TRBD1, 5 bases. The CDR3 covers 16 residues. The germline V gene encodes CDR1 MDHEN and CDR2 SYDVKM. V lost 2 bases, J lost 0 bases, and 14 bases lay in between. The CDR3, as DNA: TGTGCCAGCAGTTTACTTCTCCCTAGGGGCTCCTACGAGCAGTACTTC. It is translated as CASSLLLPRGSYEQYF.

The chain links TRBV12-3 or TRBV12-4 to TRBJ1-3, with D perhaps TRBD1 (5 bases). V dropped 10 bases and J dropped 0 bases, with 10 bases sitting between them. The CDR3 length is 13 residues. The CDR3 DNA reads TGTGCCACCCGACAGATCTCTGGAAACACCATATATTTT. Translated, it gives CATRQISGNTIYF.

The rearrangement links TRBV27 to TRBJ1-6; 11 bases fit TRBD1. Germline V lookup: CDR1 MNHEY, CDR2 SMNVEV (reference sequence). This CDR3 comprises 16 residues. V dropped 5 bases and J dropped 9; count of bases not matched to a gene: 9. The CDR3 sequence is CASSHRDRGLGSPLHF. Written as DNA, the CDR3 is TGTGCCAGCAGTCACCGGGACAGGGGGTTAGGTTCACCCCTCCACTTT.

The chain employs TRBV6-5 and TRBJ2-7; TRBD1 aligns across 12 bases. The CDR3 has 15 amino acids. CDR1 and CDR2 (germline): MNHEY, SVGAGI. With V trimmed by 10 bases and J by 5 bases, 12 bases remained unmatched. This CDR3 is CATLARDRGRDEQYV. CDR3 DNA: TGTGCCACCTTGGCTAGGGACAGGGGGCGAGACGAGCAGTACGTC.

The J gene is TRBJ2-5, the V gene TRBV11-2, with D tentatively TRBD2 (5 bases). The germline V gene has CDR1 SGHAT and CDR2 FQNNGV. This CDR3 comprises 12 residues. With 2 bases removed from V and 4 bases from J, the gap between germline ends came to 5 bases. CDR3 region: CASSLSGETQYF. CDR3 nucleotide sequence: TGTGCCAGCAGCTTAAGCGGAGAGACCCAGTACTTC.

This rearrangement joins TRBV18 to TRBJ1-4; 8 nucleotides align to TRBD1. Germline values: CDR1 KGHSH, CDR2 LQKENI. The junction had 10 bases not matched to a gene; V was cut back by 5 bases and J by 8 bases. This CDR3 region has 15 residues. The DNA of the CDR3 is TGTGCCAGCTCAGAATGGACAGGGTCAGAGGAAAAACTGTTTTTT. Its protein is CASSEWTGSEEKLFF.

The J gene is TRBJ1-2, the V gene TRBV5-1; no clear D. The CDR3 consists of 15 residues. Germline loops: CDR1 SGHRS, CDR2 YFSETQ. The V end was cut by 5 bases, the J end by 1 base, with 15 bases between. Written as DNA, the CDR3 is TGCGCCAGCAGACGGGAGGGATTAGATAACTATGGCTACACCTTC. Encoded protein: CASRREGLDNYGYTF.

CDR3 coding DNA: TGTGCCAGTAATGGACGGGGAACGAACACTGAAGCTTTCTTT. It specifies CASNGRGTNTEAFF. V usage is TRBV19 and J usage is TRBJ1-1; D is unclear. Trimming took off 7 bases at V and 1 base at J, with 13 bases between the two ends. The CDR3 is made up of 14 amino acids. Germline-derived CDR1 and CDR2 are LNHDA and SQIVND (reference sequence). The full variable domain, rest sourced from reference TRBV19 and TRBJ1-1, is DGGITQSPKYLFRKEGQNVTLSCEQNLNHDAMYWYRQDPGQGLRLIYYSQIVNDFQKGDIAEGYSVSREKKESFPLTVTSAQKNPTAFYLCASNGRGTNTEAFFGQGTRLTVV.

Comments on this clone: One end of the junction does not line up with germline, which may come from a read error. For the CDR3, the DNA is TGTGCCAGCAGCGCCGGGACAGATAGTACGAGCTTT. Residues: CASSAGTDSTSF. The chain uses TRBV6-5 and TRBJ1-1; 7 bases fit TRBD1. Germline CDR1 and CDR2: MNHEY and SVGAGI. The CDR3 runs 12 residues.

The V gene is TRBV19, the J gene TRBJ1-2; 9 nucleotides align to TRBD1. The CDR3 runs 16 residues. The V gene's germline CDR1 is LNHDA and CDR2 SQIVND (reference sequence). The V and J ends lost 7 bases and 1 base, in that order; junction bases with no gene match: 10. The CDR3 spells CASMTGTGTFNYGYTF. The CDR3 DNA reads TGTGCCAGTATGACCGGGACAGGGACTTTTAACTATGGCTACACCTTC.

V and J are TRBV28 and TRBJ2-7; maybe TRBD1 (7 bases). Looked up from germline, CDR1 is MDHEN and CDR2 is SYDVKM. This CDR3 has 14 amino acids. V gave up 7 bases and J gave up 1 base, with 14 bases separating them. CDR3 region: CASKGASESYEQYF. Here the CDR3 DNA reads TGTGCCAGCAAGGGGGCTAGCGAGTCCTACGAGCAGTACTTC.

The V call is TRBV28, the J call TRBJ2-1; the D gene is possibly TRBD2 (5 bases). Germline loops: CDR1 MDHEN, CDR2 SYDVKM. Between the trimmed V and J ends, which lost 4 bases and 9 bases, there was a span of 10 bases. This CDR3 has 12 amino acids. The CDR3 is CASSSDYLEQFF. The CDR3, as DNA: TGTGCCAGCAGTTCCGACTATCTTGAGCAGTTCTTC.